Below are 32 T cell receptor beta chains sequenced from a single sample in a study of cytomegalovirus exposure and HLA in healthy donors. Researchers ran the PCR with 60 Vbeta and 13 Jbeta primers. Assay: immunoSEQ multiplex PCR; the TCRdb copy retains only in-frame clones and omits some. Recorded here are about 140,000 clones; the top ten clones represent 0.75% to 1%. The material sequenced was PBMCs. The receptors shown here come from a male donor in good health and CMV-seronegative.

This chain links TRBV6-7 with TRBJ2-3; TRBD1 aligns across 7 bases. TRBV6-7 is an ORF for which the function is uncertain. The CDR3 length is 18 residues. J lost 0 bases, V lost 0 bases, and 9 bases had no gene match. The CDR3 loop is CASSYSRVTGISTDTQYF. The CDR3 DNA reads TGTGCCAGCAGTTACTCGCGAGTGACAGGGATTAGCACAGATACGCAGTATTTT.

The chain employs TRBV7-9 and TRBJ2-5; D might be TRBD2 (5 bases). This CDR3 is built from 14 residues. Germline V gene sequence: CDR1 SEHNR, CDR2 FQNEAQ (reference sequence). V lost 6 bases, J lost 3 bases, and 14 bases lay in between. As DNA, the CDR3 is TGTGCCAGCAGGTCTGAGGGAGTGGAAGAGACCCAGTACTTC. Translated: CASRSEGVEETQYF.

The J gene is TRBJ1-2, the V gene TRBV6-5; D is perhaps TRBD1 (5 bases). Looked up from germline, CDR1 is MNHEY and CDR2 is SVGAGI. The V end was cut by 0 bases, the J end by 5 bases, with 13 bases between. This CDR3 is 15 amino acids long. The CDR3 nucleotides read TGTGCCAGCAGTTACTCGAGACAGATCCTTTATGGCTACACCTTC. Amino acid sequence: CASSYSRQILYGYTF.

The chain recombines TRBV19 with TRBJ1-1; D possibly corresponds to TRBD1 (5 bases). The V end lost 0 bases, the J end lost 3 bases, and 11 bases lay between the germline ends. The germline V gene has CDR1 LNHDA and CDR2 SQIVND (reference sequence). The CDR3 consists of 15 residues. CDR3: CASSIDPDSYTEAFF. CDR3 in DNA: TGTGCCAGTAGTATAGACCCTGACAGCTACACTGAAGCTTTCTTT.

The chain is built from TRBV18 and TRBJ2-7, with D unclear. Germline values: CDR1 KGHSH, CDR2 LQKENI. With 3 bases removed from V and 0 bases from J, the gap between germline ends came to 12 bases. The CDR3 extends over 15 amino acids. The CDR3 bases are TGTGCCAGCTCACCGGTAAACAGACACTCCTACGAGCAGTACTTC. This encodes CASSPVNRHSYEQYF.

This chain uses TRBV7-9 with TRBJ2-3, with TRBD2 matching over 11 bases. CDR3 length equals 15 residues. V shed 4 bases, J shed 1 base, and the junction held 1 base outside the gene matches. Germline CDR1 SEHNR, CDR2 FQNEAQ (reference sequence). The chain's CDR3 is CASSSLAGGTDTQYF. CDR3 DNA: TGTGCCAGCAGCTCACTAGCGGGAGGCACAGATACGCAGTATTTT.

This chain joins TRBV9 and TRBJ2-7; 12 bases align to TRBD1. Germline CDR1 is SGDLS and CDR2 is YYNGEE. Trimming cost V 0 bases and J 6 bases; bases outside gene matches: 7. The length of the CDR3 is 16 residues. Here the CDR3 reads CASSVGGGQGASEQYF. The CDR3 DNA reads TGTGCCAGCAGCGTAGGGGGGGGACAGGGGGCATCCGAGCAGTACTTC.

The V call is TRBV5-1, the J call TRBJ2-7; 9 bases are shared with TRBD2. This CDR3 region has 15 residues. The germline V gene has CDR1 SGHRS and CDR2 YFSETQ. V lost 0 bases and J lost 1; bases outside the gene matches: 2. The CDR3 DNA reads TGCGCCAGCAGCTTGGGGACTAGCGTGTCCTACGAGCAGTACTTC. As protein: CASSLGTSVSYEQYF.

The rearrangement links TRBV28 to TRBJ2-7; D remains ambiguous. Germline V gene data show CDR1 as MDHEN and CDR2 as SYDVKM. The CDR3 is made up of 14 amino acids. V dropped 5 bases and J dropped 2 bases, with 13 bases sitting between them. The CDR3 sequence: CASSPLEDAYEQYF. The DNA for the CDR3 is TGTGCCAGCAGTCCCCTCGAGGATGCCTACGAGCAGTACTTC. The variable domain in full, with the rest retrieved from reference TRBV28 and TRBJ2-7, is DVKVTQSSRYLVKRTGEKVFLECVQDMDHENMFWYRQDPGLGLRLIYFSYDVKMKEKGDIPEGYSVSREKKERFSLILESASTNQTSMYLCASSPLEDAYEQYFGPGTRLTVT.

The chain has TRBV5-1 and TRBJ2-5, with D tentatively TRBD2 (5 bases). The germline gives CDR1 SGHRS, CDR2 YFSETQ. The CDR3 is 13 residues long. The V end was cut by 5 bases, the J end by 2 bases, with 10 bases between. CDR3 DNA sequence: TGCGCCAGCAGTGCCAGAGGGCAAGAGACCCAGTACTTC. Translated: CASSARGQETQYF.

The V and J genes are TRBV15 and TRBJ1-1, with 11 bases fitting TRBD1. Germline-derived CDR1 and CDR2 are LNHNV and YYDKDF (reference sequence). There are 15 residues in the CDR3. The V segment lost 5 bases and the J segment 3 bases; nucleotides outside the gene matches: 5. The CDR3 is CATSGDRGADTEAFF. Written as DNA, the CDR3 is TGTGCCACCAGCGGGGACAGGGGGGCGGACACTGAAGCTTTCTTT.

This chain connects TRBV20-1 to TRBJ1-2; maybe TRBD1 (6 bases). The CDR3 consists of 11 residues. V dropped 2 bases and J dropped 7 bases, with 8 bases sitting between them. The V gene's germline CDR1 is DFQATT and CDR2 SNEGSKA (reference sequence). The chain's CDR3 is CSARTGSGYTF. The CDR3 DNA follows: TGCAGTGCTAGAACAGGGAGTGGCTACACCTTC.

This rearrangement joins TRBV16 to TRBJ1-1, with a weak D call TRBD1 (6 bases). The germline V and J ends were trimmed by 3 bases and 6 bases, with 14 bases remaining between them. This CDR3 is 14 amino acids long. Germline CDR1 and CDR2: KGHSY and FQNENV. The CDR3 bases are TGTGCCAGCAGCCATAAGATACAGGGTTCTGAAGCTTTCTTT. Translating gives CASSHKIQGSEAFF.

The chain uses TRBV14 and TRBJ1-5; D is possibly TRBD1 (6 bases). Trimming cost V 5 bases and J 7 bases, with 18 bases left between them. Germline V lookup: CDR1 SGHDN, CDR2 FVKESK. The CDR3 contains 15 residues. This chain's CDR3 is CASSAHYRARQPQHF. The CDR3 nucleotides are TGTGCCAGCAGCGCACATTACAGGGCTCGACAGCCCCAGCATTTT.

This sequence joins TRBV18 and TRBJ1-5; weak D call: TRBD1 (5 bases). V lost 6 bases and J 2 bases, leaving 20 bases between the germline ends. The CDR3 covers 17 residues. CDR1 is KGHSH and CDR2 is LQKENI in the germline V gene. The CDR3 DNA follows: TGTGCCAGCTCCCGAGGACAAGGCGGGGAGGGCAATCAGCCCCAGCATTTT. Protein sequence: CASSRGQGGEGNQPQHF.

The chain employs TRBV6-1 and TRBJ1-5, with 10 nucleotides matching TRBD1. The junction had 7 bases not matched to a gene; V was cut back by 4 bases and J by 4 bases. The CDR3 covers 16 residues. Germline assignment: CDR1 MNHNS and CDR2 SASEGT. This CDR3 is CASSALSGQGNQPQHF. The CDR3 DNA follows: TGTGCCAGCAGTGCACTATCGGGACAGGGGAATCAGCCCCAGCATTTT.

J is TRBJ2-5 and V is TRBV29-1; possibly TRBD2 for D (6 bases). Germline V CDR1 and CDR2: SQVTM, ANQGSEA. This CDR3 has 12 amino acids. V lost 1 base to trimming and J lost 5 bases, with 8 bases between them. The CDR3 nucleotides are TGCAGCGTTGAAGGGGCGGGGGAGACCCAGTACTTC. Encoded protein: CSVEGAGETQYF.

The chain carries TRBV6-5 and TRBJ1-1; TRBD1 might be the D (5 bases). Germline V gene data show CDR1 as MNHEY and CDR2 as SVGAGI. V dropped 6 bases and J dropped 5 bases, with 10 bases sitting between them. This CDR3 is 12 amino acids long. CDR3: CASSPRATEAFF. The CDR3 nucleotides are TGTGCCAGCAGCCCCAGGGCGACTGAAGCTTTCTTT.

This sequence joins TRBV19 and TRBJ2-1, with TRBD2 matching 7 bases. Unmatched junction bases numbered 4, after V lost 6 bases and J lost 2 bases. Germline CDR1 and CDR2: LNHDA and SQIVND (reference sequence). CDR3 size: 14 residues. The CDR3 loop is CASRERDAYNEQFF. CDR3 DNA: TGTGCCAGTAGGGAGCGGGATGCCTACAATGAGCAGTTCTTC.

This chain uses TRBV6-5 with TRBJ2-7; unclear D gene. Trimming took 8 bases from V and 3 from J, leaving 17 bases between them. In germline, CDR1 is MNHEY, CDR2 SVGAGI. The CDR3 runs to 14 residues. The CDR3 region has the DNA TGTGCCAGCGGCGCGTACATCGGGTACTACGAGCAGTACTTC. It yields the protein CASGAYIGYYEQYF.

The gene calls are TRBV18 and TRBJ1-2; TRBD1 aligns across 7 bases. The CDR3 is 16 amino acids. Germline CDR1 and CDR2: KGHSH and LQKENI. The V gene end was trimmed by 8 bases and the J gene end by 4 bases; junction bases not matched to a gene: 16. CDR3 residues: CASASTGTDYTYGYTF. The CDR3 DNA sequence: TGTGCCAGCGCCTCGACAGGGACCGATTACACCTATGGCTACACCTTC.

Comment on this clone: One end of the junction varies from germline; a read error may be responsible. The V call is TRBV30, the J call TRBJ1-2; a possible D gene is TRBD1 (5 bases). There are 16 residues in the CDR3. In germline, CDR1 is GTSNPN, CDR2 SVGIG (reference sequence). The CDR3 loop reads CAWSVLGTPAVYDYTF. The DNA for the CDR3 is TGTGCCTGGAGTGTACTTGGGACTCCGGCCGTCTATGACTACACCTTC. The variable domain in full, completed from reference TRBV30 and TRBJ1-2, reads SQTIHQWPATLVQPVGSPLSLECTVEGTSNPNLYWYRQAAGRGLQLLFYSVGIGQISSEVPQNLSASRPQDRQFILSSKKLLLSDSGFYLCAWSVLGTPAVYDYTFGSGTRLTVV.

The CDR3 DNA follows: TGCGCCAGCAGCTTGACAGCGGGAGTTAACGGGGAGCTGTTTTTT. Its translation is CASSLTAGVNGELFF. J is TRBJ2-2 and V is TRBV5-1; TRBD2 matches at 8 bases. Germline values: CDR1 SGHRS, CDR2 YFSETQ. CDR3 length equals 15 residues. Trimming at V came to 1 base and at J to 7 bases, leaving 6 bases not matched to a gene.

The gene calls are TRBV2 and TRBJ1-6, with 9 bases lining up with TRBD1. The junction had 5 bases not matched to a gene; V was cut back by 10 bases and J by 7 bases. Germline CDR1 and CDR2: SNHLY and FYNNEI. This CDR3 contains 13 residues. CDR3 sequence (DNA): TGTGCCACCCTGGACAGGGGAAATTCACCCCTCCACTTT. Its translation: CATLDRGNSPLHF.

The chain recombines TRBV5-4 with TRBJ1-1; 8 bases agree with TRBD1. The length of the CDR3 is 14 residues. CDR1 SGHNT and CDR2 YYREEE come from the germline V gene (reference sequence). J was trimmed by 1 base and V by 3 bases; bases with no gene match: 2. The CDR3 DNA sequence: TGTGCCAGCAGCTGGACAGGGCCGAACACTGAAGCTTTCTTT. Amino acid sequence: CASSWTGPNTEAFF.

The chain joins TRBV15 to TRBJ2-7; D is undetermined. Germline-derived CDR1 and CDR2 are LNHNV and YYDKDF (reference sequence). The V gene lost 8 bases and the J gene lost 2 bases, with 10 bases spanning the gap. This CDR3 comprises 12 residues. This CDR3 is CATASATYEQYF. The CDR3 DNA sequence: TGTGCCACCGCGAGCGCGACCTACGAGCAGTACTTC. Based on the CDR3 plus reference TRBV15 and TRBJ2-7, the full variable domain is DAMVIQNPRYQVTQFGKPVTLSCSQTLNHNVMYWYQQKSSQAPKLLFHYYDKDFNNEADTPDNFQSRRPNTSFCFLDIRSPGLGDTAMYLCATASATYEQYFGPGTRLTVT.

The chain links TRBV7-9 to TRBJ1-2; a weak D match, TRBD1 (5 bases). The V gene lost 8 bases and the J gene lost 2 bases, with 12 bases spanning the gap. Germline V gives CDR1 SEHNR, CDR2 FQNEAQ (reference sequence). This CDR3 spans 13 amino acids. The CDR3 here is CASVQGENYGYTF. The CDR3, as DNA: TGTGCCAGCGTCCAGGGCGAAAACTATGGCTACACCTTC.

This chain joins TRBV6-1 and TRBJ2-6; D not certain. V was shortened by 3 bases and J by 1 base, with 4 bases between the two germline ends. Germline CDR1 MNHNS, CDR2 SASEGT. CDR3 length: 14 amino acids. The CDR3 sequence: CASSERSGANVLTF. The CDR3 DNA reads TGTGCCAGCAGTGAGAGGTCTGGGGCCAACGTCCTGACTTTC.

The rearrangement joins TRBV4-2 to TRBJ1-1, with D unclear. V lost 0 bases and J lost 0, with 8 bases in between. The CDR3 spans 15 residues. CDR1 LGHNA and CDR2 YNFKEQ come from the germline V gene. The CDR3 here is CASSQEGSMNTEAFF. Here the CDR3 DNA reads TGTGCCAGCAGCCAAGAGGGCAGTATGAACACTGAAGCTTTCTTT.

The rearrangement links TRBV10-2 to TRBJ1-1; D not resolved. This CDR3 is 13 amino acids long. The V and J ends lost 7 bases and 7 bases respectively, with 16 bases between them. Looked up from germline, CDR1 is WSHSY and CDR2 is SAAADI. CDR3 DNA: TGCGCCAGCACCCTAAAGCGGGTCAATGAAGCTTTCTTT. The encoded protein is CASTLKRVNEAFF.

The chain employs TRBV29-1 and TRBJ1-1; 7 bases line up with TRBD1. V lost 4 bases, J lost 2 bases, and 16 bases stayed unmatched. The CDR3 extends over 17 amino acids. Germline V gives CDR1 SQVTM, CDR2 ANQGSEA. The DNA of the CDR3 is TGCAGCGTTGTTGGCACTAGGGCAGGGGGGTTAAACACTGAAGCTTTCTTT. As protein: CSVVGTRAGGLNTEAFF.

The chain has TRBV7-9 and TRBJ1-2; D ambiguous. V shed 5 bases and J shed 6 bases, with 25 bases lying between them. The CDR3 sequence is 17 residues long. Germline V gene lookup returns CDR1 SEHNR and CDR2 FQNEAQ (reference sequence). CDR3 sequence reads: CASSQPLAGRRRDGYTF. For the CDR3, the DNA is TGTGCCAGCAGCCAACCCTTGGCGGGGAGGCGGCGTGATGGCTACACCTTC.